The sequence of this TCR beta chain was determined in a study of blood T cell repertoires in COVID-19. Study context: Donors in the United States, Italy and Spain gave samples during acute or convalescent COVID-19.

In the study's own analysis: By means of reference gene primer amplification, nucleated cell counts were estimated. Only in-frame clones appear in the TCRdb table, and some are missing; sequencing was by immunoSEQ multiplex PCR. That table furnishes V, J and clone size, whereas the DNA furnished D and trimming. The sample carries about 68,000 clones, 84% recorded once. CDR3 length: 15 amino acids. V lost 5 bases and J 2 bases, leaving 15 bases between the germline ends. Looked up from germline, CDR1 is SGHRS and CDR2 is YFSETQ. This chain connects TRBV5-1 to TRBJ2-3; unclear D gene. The TCR comes from a man in his fifties or sixties with active COVID-19. The sequenced sample consisted of peripheral blood. The CDR3 loop reads CASRSAVSPTDTQYF. CDR3 bases: TGCGCCAGCAGATCAGCCGTTAGCCCCACAGATACGCAGTATTTT.